This TCR beta chain derives from a study of siplizumab effects on memory and regulatory T cells. Sequencing used immunoSEQ multiplex PCR; TCRdb keeps in-frame clones, though not all of them. The sample gives about 120,000 clones, 94% of which show up once; under 2% is in the top ten. The ends were cut back, 1 base at V and 5 bases at J, with 5 bases in the middle. The CDR3 runs 12 residues. Germline V gene data show CDR1 as LNHNV and CDR2 as YYDKDF (reference sequence). The table lists this clone with a count of one. Distinct nucleotide sequences in the sample also encode this CDR3. Specimen: non-Treg CD4+ T cells sorted from blood. This sequence originates from a human donor in good health. The gene calls are TRBV15 and TRBJ1-2; unclear D gene. This chain's CDR3 is CATSRGDYGYTF. CDR3 coding DNA: TGTGCCACCAGCAGAGGGGATTATGGCTACACCTTC.